The next 29 T cell receptor beta chains were all read from a single sample in a study of cytomegalovirus exposure and HLA in healthy donors. A multiplex PCR was run with 60 Vbeta primers and 13 Jbeta primers. TCRdb's table, derived via immunoSEQ multiplex PCR, lists solely in-frame clones and lacks some. Among around 110,000 clones, 9.5% were seen once, and the ten largest hold approximately 3%. The sample comprised PBMCs. Receptors were obtained from a man aged 25 to 40 in good health and CMV-seronegative.

This clone has only a few counts. V usage is TRBV27 and J usage is TRBJ2-7; 9 positions match TRBD1. Germline loops: CDR1 MNHEY, CDR2 SMNVEV (reference sequence). The V segment lost 5 bases and the J segment 4 bases; nucleotides outside the gene matches: 6. CDR3 length: 14 amino acids. Written as DNA, the CDR3 is TGTGCCAGCAGTGCCGGGACAGGGTCTTACGAGCAGTACTTC. It yields the protein CASSAGTGSYEQYF.

In DNA form, the CDR3 reads TGTGCCACCGCTATATCAGGGGATACTCAGCCCCAGCATTTT. Translated: CATAISGDTQPQHF. The chain couples TRBV6-1 to TRBJ1-5, with a possible D match to TRBD1 (6 bases). Germline values: CDR1 MNHNS, CDR2 SASEGT. The CDR3 contains 14 residues. V lost 10 bases and J lost 6, with 19 bases in between.

This chain joins TRBV12-5 and TRBJ2-5; D may be TRBD2 (5 bases). There are 13 residues in the CDR3. V was clipped by 3 bases and J by 5 bases, with 10 bases between them. The germline V gene encodes CDR1 LGHNT and CDR2 FRNRAP. CDR3 DNA: TGTGCTAGTGGTTTCGGGGTAGGGGAGACCCAGTACTTC. It translates to CASGFGVGETQYF.

The CDR3 is CASSQEGQGGSPLHF. CDR3 in DNA: TGCGCCAGCAGCCAAGAAGGGCAGGGAGGCTCACCCCTCCACTTT. The chain carries TRBV4-3 and TRBJ1-6; TRBD1 is a possible D gene (5 bases). This CDR3 has 15 amino acids. From germline, CDR1 is LGHNA and CDR2 YSLEER. Trimming removed 0 bases from V and 10 bases from J, with 13 bases in between.

The DNA for the CDR3 is TGTGCCAGCAGCGGGAGGGACAGGGCCCAGGGCGGGGAGCTGTTTTTT. Protein: CASSGRDRAQGGELFF. This chain links TRBV9 with TRBJ2-2, with 9 nucleotides matching TRBD1. In germline, CDR1 is SGDLS, CDR2 YYNGEE. Trimming took 3 bases from V and 7 from J; bases not matched to a gene: 10. This CDR3 is 16 amino acids long.

The rearrangement links TRBV6-1 to TRBJ2-1; D possibly corresponds to TRBD2 (5 bases). CDR1 and CDR2 (germline): MNHNS, SASEGT. CDR3 length: 16 residues. Trimming shortened V by 4 bases and J by 2 bases, and 15 bases separated the two germline ends. The CDR3: CASSGERHETYNEQFF. The CDR3 DNA follows: TGTGCCAGCAGTGGAGAGCGGCACGAGACCTACAATGAGCAGTTCTTC.

This clone was counted between two and nine times. The V and J genes are TRBV4-1 and TRBJ2-3, with 10 bases matching TRBD2. CDR1 MGHRA and CDR2 YSYEKL come from the germline V gene. This CDR3 comprises 17 residues. After removal of 0 bases from V and 4 bases from J, the junction contained 7 bases not matched to a gene. The CDR3 sequence is CASSQDRAGGLPDTQYF. CDR3 bases: TGCGCCAGCAGCCAAGATAGAGCGGGAGGGCTCCCAGATACGCAGTATTTT.

This clone was seen more than once but under ten times. The gene calls are TRBV7-9 and TRBJ1-1; 7 nucleotides line up with TRBD1. The germline gives CDR1 SEHNR, CDR2 FQNEAQ (reference sequence). V gave up 5 bases and J gave up 8 bases; unmatched junction bases: 5. CDR3 length: 12 residues. The CDR3 reads CASSRQGMEAFF. CDR3 bases: TGTGCCAGCAGCCGACAGGGAATGGAAGCTTTCTTT.

This clone was picked up a small number of times. The chain has TRBV30 and TRBJ2-7; 8 positions agree with TRBD2. Losses at the gene ends were 6 bases for V and 7 bases for J; bases not matched to a gene: 26. The CDR3 is made up of 18 amino acids. Germline CDR1 is GTSNPN and CDR2 is SVGIG (reference sequence). The CDR3 is CACRIPGGSRRGAAEQYF. Here the CDR3 DNA reads TGTGCCTGCCGAATACCGGGGGGGTCCCGCAGAGGGGCGGCAGAGCAGTACTTC.

This clone showed up just a few times. This sequence joins TRBV21-1 and TRBJ2-4; TRBD2 reflects the table's D call only, with no check against the DNA. TRBV21-1 corresponds to a pseudogene. The CDR3 is 13 residues long. In DNA form, the CDR3 reads TGTGCCAGCACCTTACTAGCCAAAAACATTCAGTACTTC. This translates into CASTLLAKNIQYF.

The rearrangement uses TRBV30 and TRBJ1-2; D might be TRBD1 (5 bases). The CDR3 runs to 15 residues. Germline assignment: CDR1 GTSNPN and CDR2 SVGIG (reference sequence). V gave up 0 bases and J gave up 5 bases, with 16 bases separating them. In DNA, the CDR3 is TGTGCCTGGAGTGTACCGGAGGGGCGCCGGTATGGCTACACCTTC. This sequence encodes CAWSVPEGRRYGYTF.

The sample holds a few counts of this clone. V usage is TRBV2 and J usage is TRBJ2-3, with 7 bases that match TRBD2. V trimming: 2 bases; J trimming: 5 bases; junction bases outside the gene matches: 10. CDR1 SNHLY and CDR2 FYNNEI come from the germline V gene. CDR3 length equals 16 residues. The CDR3, as DNA: TGTGCCAGCAGTGAAATGGGACTATCCTCGGAAGATACGCAGTATTTT. Its protein is CASSEMGLSSEDTQYF. Based on the CDR3 plus reference TRBV2 and TRBJ2-3, the full variable domain is EPEVTQTPSHQVTQMGQEVILRCVPISNHLYFYWYRQILGQKVEFLVSFYNNEISEKSEIFDDQFSVERPDGSNFTLKIRSTKLEDSAMYFCASSEMGLSSEDTQYFGPGTRLTVL.

This clone was detected only a few times. CDR3 protein: CASSGGAYYGYTF. Written as DNA, the CDR3 is TGTGCCAGCAGCGGAGGAGCGTACTATGGCTACACCTTC. The chain carries TRBV9 and TRBJ1-2, with D unclear. This CDR3 is 13 amino acids long. Germline values: CDR1 SGDLS, CDR2 YYNGEE. V was pared by 3 bases and J by 3 bases, with 9 bases between.

The gene calls are TRBV28 and TRBJ2-5; D possibly corresponds to TRBD1 (6 bases). Germline CDR1 reads MDHEN; CDR2 reads SYDVKM. This CDR3 comprises 14 residues. V lost 5 bases and J lost 5, with 15 bases in between. The CDR3 region has the DNA TGTGCCAGCAGTCCCCCCCAGGGGTGGGAGACCCAGTACTTC. Translation gives CASSPPQGWETQYF.

V is TRBV18 and J is TRBJ1-3; no clear D gene. Germline-derived CDR1 and CDR2 are KGHSH and LQKENI. The CDR3 length is 15 residues. Trimming left V 0 bases short and J 4 bases short, with 10 bases between. The CDR3, as DNA: TGTGCCAGCTCACCACCCGGTCCGATAGGAAACACCATATATTTT. This translates into CASSPPGPIGNTIYF.

This clone was observed a handful of times. The chain employs TRBV4-3 and TRBJ2-1, with 9 bases aligning to TRBD2. The CDR3 extends over 16 amino acids. CDR1 and CDR2 from the germline V gene are LGHNA and YSLEER. V was pared by 0 bases and J by 9 bases, with 9 bases of the junction left unmatched. The DNA of the CDR3 is TGCGCCAGCAGCCAAGATTTGACGCGGGGGGGCACTGAGCAGTTCTTC. Translation: CASSQDLTRGGTEQFF.

A few counts support this clone. This sequence joins TRBV5-4 and TRBJ2-3, with 11 nucleotides matching TRBD2. Per the germline V gene, CDR1 is SGHNT and CDR2 is YYREEE (reference sequence). The CDR3 has 18 residues. The V gene end was trimmed by 3 bases and the J gene end by 3 bases; junction bases not matched to a gene: 12. The CDR3 here is CASSSLTSGTAGTDTQYF. CDR3 sequence (DNA): TGTGCCAGCAGCTCTTTGACTAGCGGGACCGCAGGAACAGATACGCAGTATTTT.

The chain recombines TRBV28 with TRBJ2-7, with D possibly being TRBD2 (7 bases). Germline assignment: CDR1 MDHEN and CDR2 SYDVKM. V lost 8 bases to trimming and J lost 7 bases, with 21 bases between them. The CDR3 totals 14 residues. The CDR3, as DNA: TGTGCCAGCTCCTGGGGGGGCCGAGGAATGGAGCAGTACTTC. Protein: CASSWGGRGMEQYF.

For the CDR3, the DNA is TGTGCCAGCAGCTCAGTTCTAGGAGATACGCAGTATTTT. This codes for CASSSVLGDTQYF. The chain joins TRBV11-3 to TRBJ2-3; D ambiguous. From germline, CDR1 is SGHNT and CDR2 YENEEA. The CDR3 is made up of 13 amino acids. With 4 bases removed from V and 5 bases from J, the gap between germline ends came to 10 bases.

The V call is TRBV11-3, the J call TRBJ2-1, with TRBD2 matching 9 bases. J gave up 8 bases and V 2 bases, and 13 bases lay outside the gene matches. The CDR3 contains 17 residues. Germline values: CDR1 SGHNT, CDR2 YENEEA. CDR3 DNA sequence: TGTGCCAGCAGCTTACTCCTTGGGTTAGCGGGAGAGGATGAGCAGTTCTTC. Protein sequence: CASSLLLGLAGEDEQFF. Full variable domain (outside the CDR3, taken from reference TRBV11-3 and TRBJ2-1): EAGVVQSPRYKIIEKKQPVAFWCNPISGHNTLYWYLQNLGQGPELLIRYENEEAVDDSQLPKDRFSAERLKGVDSTLKIQPAELGDSAVYLCASSLLLGLAGEDEQFFGPGTRLTVL.

In this sample, this clone turned up a few times. The rearrangement links TRBV19 to TRBJ2-2, with 11 positions matching TRBD1. V lost 8 bases and J lost 4; bases outside the gene matches: 6. CDR1 is LNHDA, CDR2 SQIVND, per germline (reference sequence). CDR3 length: 15 residues. The CDR3 DNA reads as TGTGCCAGTGCCGGGACAGGGGGTTCCACCGGGGAGCTGTTTTTT. Protein: CASAGTGGSTGELFF.

This clone was picked up a small number of times. This rearrangement joins TRBV28 to TRBJ1-5; D is ambiguous. Germline CDR1 and CDR2: MDHEN and SYDVKM. This CDR3 comprises 16 residues. V was cut by 6 bases and J by 2 bases, with 17 bases left in between. CDR3 in amino acids: CASSTRGPSGNQPQHF. CDR3 in DNA: TGTGCCAGCAGCACTCGCGGCCCTTCGGGCAATCAGCCCCAGCATTTT. Variable domain in full (rest from reference TRBV28 and TRBJ1-5): DVKVTQSSRYLVKRTGEKVFLECVQDMDHENMFWYRQDPGLGLRLIYFSYDVKMKEKGDIPEGYSVSREKKERFSLILESASTNQTSMYLCASSTRGPSGNQPQHFGDGTRLSIL.

V and J are TRBV5-1 and TRBJ2-7; 11 bases are shared with TRBD1. This CDR3 is 15 amino acids long. Trimming cost V 0 bases and J 3 bases; bases outside gene matches: 2. The V gene's germline CDR1 is SGHRS and CDR2 YFSETQ. The DNA of the CDR3 is TGCGCCAGCAGCTTGGAGGGGACAGGGGGCTACGAGCAGTACTTC. Translated, it gives CASSLEGTGGYEQYF.

This clone was seen a handful of times. As DNA, the CDR3 is TGTGCCAGTAGTACAGGGGGCCTCTCCTACGAGCAGTACTTC. Its translation: CASSTGGLSYEQYF. The chain is built from TRBV19 and TRBJ2-7; 8 bases map to TRBD1. With 4 bases clipped from V and 0 bases from J, the junction kept 2 bases outside the gene matches. The CDR3 loop spans 14 amino acids. Germline CDR1 is LNHDA and CDR2 is SQIVND (reference sequence). Combining the CDR3 with reference TRBV19 and TRBJ2-7 gives the whole variable domain DGGITQSPKYLFRKEGQNVTLSCEQNLNHDAMYWYRQDPGQGLRLIYYSQIVNDFQKGDIAEGYSVSREKKESFPLTVTSAQKNPTAFYLCASSTGGLSYEQYFGPGTRLTVT.

This clone was seen only a few times. This chain joins TRBV6-5 and TRBJ1-1; D not certain. Germline V gene sequence: CDR1 MNHEY, CDR2 SVGAGI. Trimming took 5 bases from V and 1 from J, leaving 11 bases between them. The CDR3 covers 14 residues. The CDR3 DNA sequence: TGTGCCAGCAGTCCCGGAAGGAGGAACACTGAAGCTTTCTTT. The encoded protein is CASSPGRRNTEAFF.

This clone was counted a few times. The chain employs TRBV21-1 and TRBJ1-2; the table gives TRBD1 as D, unverified against the DNA. TRBV21-1 corresponds to a pseudogene. This CDR3 spans 15 amino acids. For the CDR3, the DNA is TGTGCCAGCAGGGGCAAGACAGGGGGGGGCTATGGCTACACCTTC. Amino acids: CASRGKTGGGYGYTF.

In DNA form, the CDR3 reads TGTGCCAGCAGTTACAAGCGGGAGGGCTCCTACGAGCAGTACTTC. Protein: CASSYKREGSYEQYF. The chain carries TRBV2 and TRBJ2-7; 10 nucleotides line up with TRBD2. Looked up from germline, CDR1 is SNHLY and CDR2 is FYNNEI. This CDR3 has 15 residues. Trimming at V came to 5 bases and at J to 0 bases, leaving 4 bases not matched to a gene.

This clone came up a few times. The chain carries TRBV30 and TRBJ1-5, with no clear D. Between the trimmed V and J ends, which lost 0 bases and 2 bases, there was a span of 20 bases. The CDR3 length is 18 residues. CDR1 and CDR2 from the germline V gene are GTSNPN and SVGIG (reference sequence). The CDR3 reads CAWSVRSGRSLGNQPQHF. In nucleotides, the CDR3 is TGTGCCTGGAGTGTTCGATCAGGCCGGTCTCTTGGCAATCAGCCCCAGCATTTT.

CDR3 in DNA: TGTGCCAGCAGCCTATCCCGGGACAGCTATGGCTACACCTTC. It codes for CASSLSRDSYGYTF. This chain connects TRBV7-3 to TRBJ1-2; 7 nucleotides line up with TRBD1. Germline V gene lookup returns CDR1 SGHTA and CDR2 FQGTGA. The CDR3 totals 14 residues. Trimming cost V 5 bases and J 4 bases; bases outside gene matches: 7.